This T cell receptor (beta chain) was found in a study of human T cells and chemical hapten exposure. Study details: Donors were sensitized with 2% DPC on the upper inner arm. Patch tests containing 0.01% DPC, applied to the upper back, were read at 6 days.

In its sample, this clonotype was seen a few times. Antigen unknown. Trimming shortened V by 7 bases and J by 5 bases, and 9 bases separated the two germline ends. The CDR3 runs to 12 residues. Germline V lookup: CDR1 SGHTA, CDR2 FQGNSA. General study results and limits: Expanded TCR sets contained significantly more large CDR3 similarity clusters than controls.

The sample's time point: patch test 3, about 24 weeks after DPC sensitization. The treatment was: therapeutic diphenylcyclopropenone sensitization with weekly scalp DPC. TCRdb ran MiXCR on the RACE reads and lists one entry per CDR3 protein. The sample has roughly 200,000 distinct CDR3 sequences, more than 20% seen once. J is TRBJ2-4 and V is TRBV7-2, with no clear D. Sequenced here: whole blood, sampled in connection with sensitization to the hapten diphenylcyclopropenone (DPC). This receptor was taken from a woman between 35 and 50 years old with alopecia areata. Some clones in this sample may be carry-over from other donors' samples. Written as DNA, the CDR3 is TGTGCCAGCACCCCTGGACAAAACATTCAGTACTTC. It codes for CASTPGQNIQYF.